These 11 T cell receptor beta chains originate from one sample sequenced in a study of T-cell reconstitution after alpha-beta-depleted transplantation in children. Preparation of the TCRbeta library involved a method that used unique molecular identifiers. TCRdb called the PCR reads again in MiXCR, with one record for every CDR3 protein. In the table there are 700,000 to 850,000 distinct CDR3 sequences, 16% of which are singletons. The sample here was PBMCs, mostly from graft donor cells, taken 360 days after TCRalphabeta/CD19-depleted stem cell transplant. All receptors derive from a male patient under 18 who had a stem cell transplant for acute lymphoblastic leukemia, so the T cells may come from the graft donor.

This clonotype was counted many times. The V gene is TRBV10-3, the J gene TRBJ1-1; 9 nucleotides match TRBD1. V dropped 6 bases and J dropped 2; count of bases not matched to a gene: 1. The germline V gene has CDR1 ENHRY and CDR2 SYGVKD. The CDR3 runs 13 residues. CDR3 in amino acids: CAIRGQGNTEAFF. CDR3 DNA sequence: TGTGCCATCAGGGGACAGGGAAACACTGAAGCTTTCTTT.

The rearrangement uses TRBV5-5 and TRBJ2-1; D gene unclear. Deletions cut 4 bases from V and 7 bases from J, with 12 bases between. CDR1 is SGHKS, CDR2 YYEKEE, per germline (reference sequence). CDR3 length: 13 residues. The CDR3 loop is CASSRLPGNEQFF. CDR3 nucleotides: TGTGCCAGCAGCCGCCTACCCGGGAATGAGCAGTTCTTC.

This clonotype has a handful of counts. The V gene is TRBV7-9, the J gene TRBJ2-5; possible D gene TRBD2, 5 bases. The germline V and J ends were trimmed by 7 bases and 2 bases, with 11 bases remaining between them. CDR3 length: 13 residues. CDR1 SEHNR and CDR2 FQNEAQ come from the germline V gene (reference sequence). In DNA, the CDR3 is TGTGCCAGCATCGGATCGGGACAAGAGACCCAGTACTTC. Protein sequence: CASIGSGQETQYF.

The V call is TRBV20-1, the J call TRBJ2-2, with 10 nucleotides matching TRBD2. The CDR3 contains 14 residues. Germline-derived CDR1 and CDR2 are DFQATT and SNEGSKA (reference sequence). The J segment lost 3 bases and the V segment lost 2 bases, leaving 0 bases of the junction unmatched. The CDR3 coding sequence is TGCAGTGCTAGACTAGCGGGAGACACCGGGGAGCTGTTTTTT. It codes for CSARLAGDTGELFF.

This clonotype appeared a few times. The chain uses TRBV6-1 and TRBJ1-5; no reliable D call. This CDR3 comprises 16 residues. Trimming took off 6 bases at V and 0 bases at J, with 15 bases between the two ends. Germline lookup yields CDR1 MNHNS and CDR2 SASEGT. The CDR3: CASRGQSTYSNQPQHF. CDR3 DNA: TGTGCCAGCAGAGGGCAGTCCACTTATAGCAATCAGCCCCAGCATTTT.

This clonotype was seen a few times. The chain employs TRBV20-1 and TRBJ2-2; D may be TRBD2 (5 bases). The germline V gene has CDR1 DFQATT and CDR2 SNEGSKA (reference sequence). This CDR3 comprises 13 residues. V lost 1 base, J lost 6 bases, and 9 bases lay in between. This CDR3 is CSARVTSAGELFF. The DNA for the CDR3 is TGCAGTGCTAGAGTAACTAGTGCCGGGGAGCTGTTTTTT.

This clonotype was counted a few times. CDR3 DNA sequence: TGTGCCAGCAGCTTGTGGTGGGGGGATGAAAAACTGTTTTTT. The encoded protein is CASSLWWGDEKLFF. The chain recombines TRBV5-5 with TRBJ1-4; weak D call: TRBD1 (5 bases). The CDR3 length is 14 residues. The germline V and J ends were trimmed by 1 base and 6 bases, with 10 bases remaining between them. Germline lookup yields CDR1 SGHKS and CDR2 YYEKEE (reference sequence).

The chain uses TRBV4-1 and TRBJ2-7; 7 bases match TRBD1. The V and J ends lost 1 base and 4 bases, in that order; junction bases with no gene match: 7. The CDR3 runs to 15 residues. Germline V gene sequence: CDR1 MGHRA, CDR2 YSYEKL. The CDR3 nucleotides read TGCGCCAGCAGCCAAGTGACAGGGACCGTTTACGAGCAGTACTTC. It specifies CASSQVTGTVYEQYF.

The table lists this clonotype with many counts. The chain links TRBV7-3 to TRBJ2-7; 7 nucleotides line up with TRBD2. Germline CDR1 reads SGHTA; CDR2 reads FQGTGA. V shed 1 base and J 0 bases; nucleotides not matched to a gene: 3. CDR3 size: 15 residues. The CDR3 region is CASSLNSGLSYEQYF. DNA for the CDR3: TGTGCCAGCAGCTTAAATAGCGGGCTCTCCTACGAGCAGTACTTC.

This clonotype has just a few counts. This chain connects TRBV15 to TRBJ2-5; D is tentatively TRBD1 or TRBD2 (5 bases each). This CDR3 region has 16 residues. Trimming took 1 base from V and 4 from J, leaving 16 bases between them. CDR1 is LNHNV and CDR2 is YYDKDF in the germline V gene (reference sequence). The DNA of the CDR3 is TGTGCCACCAGCAGAGCGGGGCCCGGAGGTCTAGAGACCCAGTACTTC. Protein sequence: CATSRAGPGGLETQYF.

This clonotype turned up a few times. The CDR3 protein is CASSQLTGEGSPLHF. The CDR3 DNA is TGTGCCAGCAGCCAACTGACAGGGGAGGGATCACCCCTCCACTTT. The rearrangement joins TRBV12-3 or TRBV12-4 to TRBJ1-6, with 8 bases fitting TRBD1. The CDR3 runs to 15 residues. V trimming: 6 bases; J trimming: 10 bases; junction bases outside the gene matches: 11.